The next 14 T cell receptor beta chains were all read from a single sample in a study of blood T cell repertoires in COVID-19 (TCRdb year 2020). Libraries were built with the immunoSEQ multiplex PCR assay. As stored in TCRdb, this immuneACCESS dataset retains in-frame rearrangements with V and J assigned. A fraction of the clones does not appear; measured against another copy, unresolved V genes explain less than half of the discrepancy, and the remainder lacks a known reason. Counted in this sample were 150,000 to 200,000 clones; approximately 84% of them appeared once. Together, the top ten hold about 15% of the sample. What was sequenced was peripheral blood. These receptor sequences come from a woman older than 75 with acute or convalescent COVID-19.

The rearrangement links TRBV3-1 (or the pseudogene TRBV3-2) to TRBJ1-1, with TRBD1 matching over 7 bases. J lost 4 bases, V lost 8 bases, and 1 base had no gene match. Germline V CDR1 and CDR2: LGHDT, YNNKEL (reference sequence). The CDR3 spans 11 residues. Here the CDR3 reads CASSGGTEAFF. In DNA, the CDR3 is TGTGCCAGCTCAGGGGGCACTGAAGCTTTCTTT.

The V and J genes are TRBV7-9 and TRBJ2-5, with 12 positions matching TRBD2. The CDR3 is made up of 16 amino acids. Looked up from germline, CDR1 is SEHNR and CDR2 is FQNEAQ (reference sequence). V lost 1 base, J lost 5 bases, and 5 bases stayed unmatched. Written as DNA, the CDR3 is TGTGCCAGCAGCTTAGGGCCTAGCGGGAGGGCCGAGACCCAGTACTTC. Its protein product is CASSLGPSGRAETQYF.

The chain couples TRBV21-1 to TRBJ2-1; the table's D call, TRBD2, was not checked against the DNA. TRBV21-1 is marked as a pseudogene. This CDR3 has 15 residues. The CDR3, as DNA: TGTGCCAGCAACCTAGCGGGGGGGCCTTCAGATGAGCAGTTCTTC. This translates into CASNLAGGPSDEQFF.

This rearrangement joins TRBV4-2 to TRBJ2-1; TRBD2 agrees at 10 bases. This CDR3 has 13 residues. Germline V gene data show CDR1 as LGHNA and CDR2 as YNFKEQ. V lost 7 bases, J lost 6 bases, and 3 bases stayed unmatched. CDR3 coding DNA: TGTGCCAGCAAGATAGCGGGGGGCAATGAGCAGTTCTTC. It is translated as CASKIAGGNEQFF.

This clone was counted once. CDR3 region: CSASPRNTEAFF. The CDR3, as DNA: TGCAGTGCTAGTCCCCGGAACACTGAAGCTTTCTTT. The V and J genes are TRBV20-1 and TRBJ1-1; no reliable D call. V was clipped by 3 bases and J by 1 base, with 6 bases between them. The germline CDR1 and CDR2 sequences are DFQATT and SNEGSKA (reference sequence). CDR3 length equals 12 residues.

This chain links TRBV7-9 with TRBJ1-6; D not resolved. CDR3 length: 11 residues. From germline, CDR1 is SEHNR and CDR2 FQNEAQ (reference sequence). V was shortened by 0 bases and J by 16 bases, with 7 bases between the two germline ends. The CDR3 sequence: CASSLARQLHF. The CDR3 nucleotides are TGTGCCAGCAGCTTAGCGCGGCAGCTCCACTTT.

The rearrangement joins TRBV2 to TRBJ1-3, with D hard to call. Germline V CDR1 and CDR2: SNHLY, FYNNEI. The CDR3 is 15 residues long. V lost 5 bases, J lost 2 bases, and 13 bases lay in between. DNA of the CDR3: TGTGCCAGCAGTAACCTCGGTAGAGCTGGAAACACCATATATTTT. It yields the protein CASSNLGRAGNTIYF.

The chain has TRBV5-1 and TRBJ1-5, with 9 bases matching TRBD1. The germline V gene has CDR1 SGHRS and CDR2 YFSETQ. The CDR3 has 15 residues. The junction had 6 bases not matched to a gene; V was cut back by 2 bases and J by 6 bases. The CDR3 nucleotides read TGCGCCAGCAGCTTAGGGACAGGGTTAGGTCAGCCCCAGCATTTT. Amino acid sequence: CASSLGTGLGQPQHF.

The genes are TRBV6-6 and TRBJ1-1; D possibly corresponds to TRBD1 (5 bases). The germline V and J ends were trimmed by 5 bases and 5 bases, with 15 bases remaining between them. The CDR3 is 14 amino acids. The V gene's germline CDR1 is MNHNY and CDR2 SVGAGI (reference sequence). In DNA, the CDR3 is TGTGCCAGCAGTCCCGGCAGGGCAGGGACTGAAGCTTTCTTT. Translation gives CASSPGRAGTEAFF.

The chain employs TRBV20-1 and TRBJ2-1; D not certain. The CDR3 consists of 11 residues. Germline CDR1 DFQATT, CDR2 SNEGSKA (reference sequence). V was clipped by 5 bases and J by 5 bases, with 7 bases between them. CDR3: CSADLNNEQFF. The CDR3 coding sequence is TGCAGTGCTGATCTAAACAATGAGCAGTTCTTC.

CDR3 sequence (DNA): TGCGCCAGCAGCCCTAGATTACCGGGACAGGGGATCACTGAAGCTTTCTTT. It yields the protein CASSPRLPGQGITEAFF. The V gene is TRBV4-1, the J gene TRBJ1-1; the match to TRBD1 covers 10 bases. CDR3 length: 17 amino acids. Germline-derived CDR1 and CDR2 are MGHRA and YSYEKL. V dropped 4 bases and J dropped 4; count of bases not matched to a gene: 12.

The chain recombines TRBV28 with TRBJ2-2; tentative D call: TRBD1 (6 bases). Trimming left V 4 bases short and J 0 bases short, with 18 bases between. The CDR3 contains 18 residues. Germline V gives CDR1 MDHEN, CDR2 SYDVKM. DNA of the CDR3: TGTGCCAGCAGTTACTCGCTCAACAGGGTAGCGAACACCGGGGAGCTGTTTTTT. Protein sequence: CASSYSLNRVANTGELFF.

The chain joins TRBV5-1 to TRBJ1-5, with 11 bases that match TRBD1. Trimming took 3 bases from V and 4 from J; bases not matched to a gene: 9. CDR1 is SGHRS, CDR2 YFSETQ, per germline. This CDR3 is 17 amino acids long. The CDR3 region has the DNA TGCGCCAGCAGCTCGGGGACAGGGGGATCGGGAAATCAGCCCCAGCATTTT. Amino acid sequence: CASSSGTGGSGNQPQHF.

Comments on this clone: Within the sample, other DNA sequences also encode this same CDR3. The chain combines TRBV30 with TRBJ1-5; D call uncertain. This CDR3 has 13 amino acids. CDR1 and CDR2 (germline): GTSNPN, SVGIG (reference sequence). Trimming removed 2 bases from V and 3 bases from J, with 8 bases in between. The CDR3 sequence: CAWSTGSNQPQHF. DNA for the CDR3: TGTGCCTGGAGTACGGGGTCCAATCAGCCCCAGCATTTT. Complete variable domain (other parts from reference TRBV30 and TRBJ1-5): SQTIHQWPATLVQPVGSPLSLECTVEGTSNPNLYWYRQAAGRGLQLLFYSVGIGQISSEVPQNLSASRPQDRQFILSSKKLLLSDSGFYLCAWSTGSNQPQHFGDGTRLSIL.